The 3 T cell receptor beta chains reported below all come from one sample, sequenced in a study of Ad26.COV2.S vaccination and SARS-CoV-2 variants. Noted treatment: roughly 19 received Ad26.COV2.S at low or high dose, single or two shots; 5 received placebo; per-sample allocation not given. Day 63 following the first vaccine or placebo injection was when the samples were taken. The data were produced by immunoSEQ multiplex PCR, yet TCRdb's version contains in-frame clones alone and is incomplete. The sample records hundreds of thousands of clones, 89% being singletons. The sample here was peripheral blood, taken in a trial of Ad26.COV2.S vaccine versus placebo. These receptors all stem from a person between 18 and 65 years old who received the Ad26.COV2.S COVID-19 vaccine or a placebo.

The chain combines TRBV11-3 with TRBJ2-3; no clear D gene. CDR1 SGHNT and CDR2 YENEEA come from the germline V gene. V dropped 2 bases and J dropped 1 base, with 13 bases sitting between them. The CDR3 consists of 16 residues. CDR3 loop: CASSLTGLEGTDTQYF. CDR3 bases: TGTGCCAGCAGCTTAACGGGCCTAGAGGGCACAGATACGCAGTATTTT.

This clone has only one observation. Other DNA sequences from this sample encode an identical CDR3 as well. The CDR3 DNA reads as TGCGCCAGCAGCCTCAGTAATTCCTACGAGCAGTACTTC. Protein product: CASSLSNSYEQYF. The chain links TRBV5-1 to TRBJ2-7; D unclear. The germline CDR1 and CDR2 sequences are SGHRS and YFSETQ. The CDR3 spans 13 residues. V was clipped by 4 bases and J by 1 base, with 9 bases between them.

The V call is TRBV6-4, the J call TRBJ2-2, with D perhaps matching TRBD1 (5 bases). CDR3 length: 13 residues. V was cut by 2 bases and J by 7 bases, with 8 bases left in between. Germline values: CDR1 MRHNA, CDR2 SNTAGT. CDR3 region: CASSDGASGELFF. In DNA form, the CDR3 reads TGTGCCAGCAGTGACGGGGCTAGCGGGGAGCTGTTTTTT.